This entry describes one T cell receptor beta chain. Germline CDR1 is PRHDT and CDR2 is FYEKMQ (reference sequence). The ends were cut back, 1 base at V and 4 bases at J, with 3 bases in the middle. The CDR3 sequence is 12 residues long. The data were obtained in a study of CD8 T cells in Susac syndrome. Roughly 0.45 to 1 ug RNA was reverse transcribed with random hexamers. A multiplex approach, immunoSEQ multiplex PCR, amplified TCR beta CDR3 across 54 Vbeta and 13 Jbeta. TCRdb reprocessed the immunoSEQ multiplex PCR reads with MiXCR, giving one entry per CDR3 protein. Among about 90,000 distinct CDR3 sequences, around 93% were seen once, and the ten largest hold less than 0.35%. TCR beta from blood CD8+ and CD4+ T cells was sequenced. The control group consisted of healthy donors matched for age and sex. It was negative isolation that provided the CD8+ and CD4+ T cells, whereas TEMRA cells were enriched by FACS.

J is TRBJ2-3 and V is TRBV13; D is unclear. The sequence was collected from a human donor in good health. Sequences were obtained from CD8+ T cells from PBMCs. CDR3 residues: CASSLEPDTQYF. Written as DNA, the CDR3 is TGTGCCAGCAGCTTAGAGCCAGATACGCAGTATTTT.